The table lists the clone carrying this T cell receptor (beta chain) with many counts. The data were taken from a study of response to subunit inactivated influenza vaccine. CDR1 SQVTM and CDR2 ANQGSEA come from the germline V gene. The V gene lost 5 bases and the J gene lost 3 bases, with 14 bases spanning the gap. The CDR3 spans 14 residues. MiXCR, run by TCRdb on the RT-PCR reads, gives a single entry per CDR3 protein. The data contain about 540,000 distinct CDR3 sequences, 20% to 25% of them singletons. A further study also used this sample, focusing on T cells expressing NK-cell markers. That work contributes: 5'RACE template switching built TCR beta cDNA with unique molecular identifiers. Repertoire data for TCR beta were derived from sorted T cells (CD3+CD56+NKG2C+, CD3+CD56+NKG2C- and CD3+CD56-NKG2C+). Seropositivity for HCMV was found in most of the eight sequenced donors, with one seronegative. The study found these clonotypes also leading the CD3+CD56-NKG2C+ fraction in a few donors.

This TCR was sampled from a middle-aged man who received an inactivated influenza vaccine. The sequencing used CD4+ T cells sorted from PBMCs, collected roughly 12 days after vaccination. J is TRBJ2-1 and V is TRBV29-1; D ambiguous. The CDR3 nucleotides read TGCAGCGTTATTGACAAGGAACGCTACAATGAGCAGTTCTTC. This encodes CSVIDKERYNEQFF.